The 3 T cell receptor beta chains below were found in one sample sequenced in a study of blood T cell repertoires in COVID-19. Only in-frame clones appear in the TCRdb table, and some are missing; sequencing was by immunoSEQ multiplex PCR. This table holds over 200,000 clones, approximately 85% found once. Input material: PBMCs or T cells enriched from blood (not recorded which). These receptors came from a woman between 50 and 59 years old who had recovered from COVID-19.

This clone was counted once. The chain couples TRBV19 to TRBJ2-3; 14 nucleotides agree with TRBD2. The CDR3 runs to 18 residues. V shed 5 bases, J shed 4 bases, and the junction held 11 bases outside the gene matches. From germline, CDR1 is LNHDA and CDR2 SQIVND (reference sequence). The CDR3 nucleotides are TGTGCCAGTAGTGAGACTAGCGGGAGGGCCTCTAGGGCAGATACGCAGTATTTT. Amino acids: CASSETSGRASRADTQYF.

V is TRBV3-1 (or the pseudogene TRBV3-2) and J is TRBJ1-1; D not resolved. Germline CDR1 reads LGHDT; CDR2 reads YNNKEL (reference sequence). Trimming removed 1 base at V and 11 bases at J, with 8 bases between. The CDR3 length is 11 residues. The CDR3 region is CASSQGTRAFF. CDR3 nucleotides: TGTGCCAGCAGCCAAGGTACCAGGGCTTTCTTT.

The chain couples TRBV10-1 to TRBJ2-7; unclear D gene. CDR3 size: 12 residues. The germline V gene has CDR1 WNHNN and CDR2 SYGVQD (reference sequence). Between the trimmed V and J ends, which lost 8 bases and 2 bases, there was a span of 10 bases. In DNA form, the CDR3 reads TGCGCCAGCGGAGACGGTACCTACGAGCAGTACTTC. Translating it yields CASGDGTYEQYF.